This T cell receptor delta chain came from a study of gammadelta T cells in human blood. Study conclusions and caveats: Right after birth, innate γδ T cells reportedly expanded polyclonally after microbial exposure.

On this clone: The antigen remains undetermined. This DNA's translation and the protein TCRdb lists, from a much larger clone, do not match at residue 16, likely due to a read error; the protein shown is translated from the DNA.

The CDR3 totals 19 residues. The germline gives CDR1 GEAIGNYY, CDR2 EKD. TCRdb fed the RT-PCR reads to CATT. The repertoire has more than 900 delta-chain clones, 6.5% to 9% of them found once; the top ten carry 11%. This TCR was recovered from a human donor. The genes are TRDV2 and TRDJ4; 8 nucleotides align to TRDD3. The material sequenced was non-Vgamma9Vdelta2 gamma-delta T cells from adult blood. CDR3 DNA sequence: TGTGCCTGTGACACCGTTCAGGGAGAACTGGGGGGATCCTCCAGACACCTGATCTTT. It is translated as CACDTVQGELGGSSRHLIF.